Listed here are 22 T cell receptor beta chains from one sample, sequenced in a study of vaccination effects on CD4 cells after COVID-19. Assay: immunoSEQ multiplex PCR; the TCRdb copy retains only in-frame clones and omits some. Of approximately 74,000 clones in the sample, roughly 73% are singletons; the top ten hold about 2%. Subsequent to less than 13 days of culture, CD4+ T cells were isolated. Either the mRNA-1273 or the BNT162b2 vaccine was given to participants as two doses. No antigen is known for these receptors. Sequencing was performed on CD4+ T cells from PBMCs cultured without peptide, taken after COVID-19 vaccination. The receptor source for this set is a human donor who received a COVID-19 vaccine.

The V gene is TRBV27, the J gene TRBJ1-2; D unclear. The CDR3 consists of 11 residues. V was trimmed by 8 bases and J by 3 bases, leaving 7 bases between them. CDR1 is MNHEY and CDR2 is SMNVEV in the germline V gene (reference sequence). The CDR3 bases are TGTGCCAGCGGGAAATACTATGGCTACACCTTC. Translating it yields CASGKYYGYTF.

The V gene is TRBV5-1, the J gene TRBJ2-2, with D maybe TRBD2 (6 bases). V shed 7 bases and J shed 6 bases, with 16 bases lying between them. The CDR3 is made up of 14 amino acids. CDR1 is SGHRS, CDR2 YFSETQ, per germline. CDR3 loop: CASRLALMAGELFF. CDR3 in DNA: TGCGCCAGCCGCCTAGCGTTAATGGCCGGGGAGCTGTTTTTT.

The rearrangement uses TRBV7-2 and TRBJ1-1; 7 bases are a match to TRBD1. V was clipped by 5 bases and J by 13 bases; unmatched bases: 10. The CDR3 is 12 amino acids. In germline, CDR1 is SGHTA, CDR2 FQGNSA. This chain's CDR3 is CASSPPGQYSFF. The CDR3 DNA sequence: TGTGCCAGCAGCCCACCGGGACAGTATAGTTTCTTT.

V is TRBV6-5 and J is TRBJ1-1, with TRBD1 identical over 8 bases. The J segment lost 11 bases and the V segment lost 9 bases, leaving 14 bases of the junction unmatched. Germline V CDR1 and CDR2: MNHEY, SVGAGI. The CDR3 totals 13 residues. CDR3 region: CASFIGSQGAAFF. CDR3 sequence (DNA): TGTGCCAGTTTCATAGGGTCCCAGGGGGCGGCTTTCTTT.

CDR3 bases: TGTGCCAGCAGTCACAGAGGACAGATGAACACTGAAGCTTTCTTT. As protein: CASSHRGQMNTEAFF. The gene calls are TRBV5-8 and TRBJ1-1, with D possibly matching TRBD1 (6 bases). With 5 bases removed from V and 0 bases from J, the gap between germline ends came to 14 bases. Germline assignment: CDR1 SGHTS and CDR2 YDEGEE. CDR3 size: 15 residues.

The CDR3 DNA is TGTGCCAGCAGCCAAGATACCGGGGGGCCCGCGCAGTATTTT. This encodes CASSQDTGGPAQYF. This chain connects TRBV4-2 to TRBJ2-3; a weak D match, TRBD2 (7 bases). The germline V gene encodes CDR1 LGHNA and CDR2 YNFKEQ. The length of the CDR3 is 14 residues. The V end was cut by 0 bases, the J end by 10 bases, with 14 bases between.

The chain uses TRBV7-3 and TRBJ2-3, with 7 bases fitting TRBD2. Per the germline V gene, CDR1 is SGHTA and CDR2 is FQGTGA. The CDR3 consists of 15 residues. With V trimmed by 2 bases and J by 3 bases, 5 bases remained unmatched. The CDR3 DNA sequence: TGTGCCAGCAGCTTAGGGTCGGGGGGAACAGATACGCAGTATTTT. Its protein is CASSLGSGGTDTQYF.

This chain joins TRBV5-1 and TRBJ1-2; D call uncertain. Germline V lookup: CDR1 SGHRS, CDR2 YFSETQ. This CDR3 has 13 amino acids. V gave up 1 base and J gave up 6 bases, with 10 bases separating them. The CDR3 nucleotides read TGCGCCAGCAGCTTGTCGAGGGTTCATGGCTACACCTTC. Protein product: CASSLSRVHGYTF.

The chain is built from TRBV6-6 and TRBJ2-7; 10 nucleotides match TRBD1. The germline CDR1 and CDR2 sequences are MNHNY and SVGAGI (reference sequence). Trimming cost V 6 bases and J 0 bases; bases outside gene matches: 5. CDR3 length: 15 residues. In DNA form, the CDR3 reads TGTGCCAGCAGCCCGGGACAGGGGAGCTCCTACGAGCAGTACGTC. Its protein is CASSPGQGSSYEQYV.

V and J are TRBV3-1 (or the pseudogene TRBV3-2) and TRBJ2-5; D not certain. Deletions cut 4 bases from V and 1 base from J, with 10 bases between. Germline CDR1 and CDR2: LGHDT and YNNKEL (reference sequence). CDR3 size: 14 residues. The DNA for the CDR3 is TGTGCCAGCAGCCGGGCACGGACCCAAGAGACCCAGTACTTC. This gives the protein CASSRARTQETQYF.

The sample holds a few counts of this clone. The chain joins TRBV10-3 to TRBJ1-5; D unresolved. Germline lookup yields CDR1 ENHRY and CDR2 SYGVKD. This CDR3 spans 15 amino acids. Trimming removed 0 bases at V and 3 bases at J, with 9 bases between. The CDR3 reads CAISESLGINQPQHF. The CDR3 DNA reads TGTGCCATCAGTGAGTCGTTAGGGATCAATCAGCCCCAGCATTTT.

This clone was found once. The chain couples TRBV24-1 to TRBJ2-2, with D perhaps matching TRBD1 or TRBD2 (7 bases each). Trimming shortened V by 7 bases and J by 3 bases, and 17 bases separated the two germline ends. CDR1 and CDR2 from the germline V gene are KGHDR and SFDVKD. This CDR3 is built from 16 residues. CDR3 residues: CATRRGRGIDTGELFF. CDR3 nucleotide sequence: TGTGCCACCAGAAGGGGGCGGGGGATCGACACCGGGGAGCTGTTTTTT.

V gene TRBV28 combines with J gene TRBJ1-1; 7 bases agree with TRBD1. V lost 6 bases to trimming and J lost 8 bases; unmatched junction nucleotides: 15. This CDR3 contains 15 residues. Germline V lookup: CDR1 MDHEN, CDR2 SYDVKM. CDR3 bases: TGTGCCAGCAGCCCCGCAGGGGGGGGCGCATCCGAAGCTTTCTTT. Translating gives CASSPAGGGASEAFF. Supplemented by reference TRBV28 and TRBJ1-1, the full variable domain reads DVKVTQSSRYLVKRTGEKVFLECVQDMDHENMFWYRQDPGLGLRLIYFSYDVKMKEKGDIPEGYSVSREKKERFSLILESASTNQTSMYLCASSPAGGGASEAFFGQGTRLTVV.

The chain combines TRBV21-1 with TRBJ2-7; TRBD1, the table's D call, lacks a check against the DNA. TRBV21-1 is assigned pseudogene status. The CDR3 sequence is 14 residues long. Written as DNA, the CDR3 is TGTGCCAGCAGCAAAGTAAACAGGTGCTACGAGCAGTACGTC. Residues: CASSKVNRCYEQYV.

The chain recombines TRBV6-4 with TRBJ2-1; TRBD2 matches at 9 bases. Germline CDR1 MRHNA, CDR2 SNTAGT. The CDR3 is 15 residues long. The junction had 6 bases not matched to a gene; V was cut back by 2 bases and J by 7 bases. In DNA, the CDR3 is TGTGCCAGCAGTGACGGCGGGGGGGTGATAAATGAGCAGTTCTTC. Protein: CASSDGGGVINEQFF.

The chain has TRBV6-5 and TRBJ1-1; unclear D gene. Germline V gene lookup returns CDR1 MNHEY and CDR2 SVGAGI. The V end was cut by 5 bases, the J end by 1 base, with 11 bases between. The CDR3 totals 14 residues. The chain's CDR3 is CASSPSRENTEAFF. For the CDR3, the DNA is TGTGCCAGCAGTCCCTCCCGGGAGAACACTGAAGCTTTCTTT.

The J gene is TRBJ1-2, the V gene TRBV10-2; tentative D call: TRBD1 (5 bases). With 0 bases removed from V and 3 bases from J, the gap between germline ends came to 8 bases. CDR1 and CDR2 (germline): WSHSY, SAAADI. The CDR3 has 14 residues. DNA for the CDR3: TGCGCCAGCAGTGAGTCAGGCAGGGACTATGGCTACACCTTC. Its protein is CASSESGRDYGYTF.

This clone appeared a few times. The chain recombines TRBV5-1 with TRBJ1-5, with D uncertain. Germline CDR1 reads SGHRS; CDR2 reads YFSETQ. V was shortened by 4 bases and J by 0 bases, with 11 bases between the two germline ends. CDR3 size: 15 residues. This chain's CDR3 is CASSPDGISNQPQHF. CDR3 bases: TGCGCCAGCAGCCCGGACGGAATTAGCAATCAGCCCCAGCATTTT.

This chain's CDR3 is CAIMDRTGHNEQFF. As DNA, the CDR3 is TGTGCCATCATGGATCGGACAGGGCACAATGAGCAGTTCTTC. V is TRBV10-3 and J is TRBJ2-1; 8 bases map to TRBD1. CDR3 size: 14 residues. Trimming removed 7 bases from V and 5 bases from J; junction bases left unmatched: 7. The V gene's germline CDR1 is ENHRY and CDR2 SYGVKD.

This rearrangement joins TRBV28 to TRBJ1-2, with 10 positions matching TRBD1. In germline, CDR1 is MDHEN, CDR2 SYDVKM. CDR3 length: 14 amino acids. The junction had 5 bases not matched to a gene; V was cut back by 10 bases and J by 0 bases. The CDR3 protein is CATGTGVTNYGYTF. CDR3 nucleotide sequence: TGTGCCACCGGGACAGGGGTTACTAACTATGGCTACACCTTC.

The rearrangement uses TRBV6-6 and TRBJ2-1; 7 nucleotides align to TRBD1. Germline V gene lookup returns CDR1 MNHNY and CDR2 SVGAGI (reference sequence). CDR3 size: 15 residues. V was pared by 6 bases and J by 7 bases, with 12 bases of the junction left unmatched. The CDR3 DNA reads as TGTGCCAGCAGACTAGAGGGGGCTCTTCGAAATGAGCAGTTCTTC. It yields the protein CASRLEGALRNEQFF.

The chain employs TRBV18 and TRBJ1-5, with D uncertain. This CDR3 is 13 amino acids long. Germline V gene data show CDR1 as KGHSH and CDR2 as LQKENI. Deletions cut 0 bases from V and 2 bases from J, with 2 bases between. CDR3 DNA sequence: TGTGCCAGCTCACCACCGGGCAATCAGCCCCAGCATTTT. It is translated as CASSPPGNQPQHF.